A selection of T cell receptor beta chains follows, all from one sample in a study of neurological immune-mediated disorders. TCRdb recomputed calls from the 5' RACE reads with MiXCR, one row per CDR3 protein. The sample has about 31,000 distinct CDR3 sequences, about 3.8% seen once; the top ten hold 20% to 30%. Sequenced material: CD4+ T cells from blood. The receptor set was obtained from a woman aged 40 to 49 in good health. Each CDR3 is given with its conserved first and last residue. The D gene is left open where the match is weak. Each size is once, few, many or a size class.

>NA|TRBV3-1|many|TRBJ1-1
CASTSGPQTEAFF
TGTGCCAGCACCTCGGGACCCCAGACTGAAGCTTTCTTT
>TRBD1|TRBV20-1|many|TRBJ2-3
CSARSGDRGTDTQYF
TGCAGTGCTAGGAGCGGGGACAGGGGCACAGATACGCAGTATTTT
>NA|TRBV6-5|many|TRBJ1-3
CASSQYRVTSGNTIYF
TGTGCCAGCAGTCAATACAGGGTTACCTCTGGAAACACCATATATTTT
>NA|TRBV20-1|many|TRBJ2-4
CSARDQKNIQYF
TGCAGTGCTAGAGACCAAAAAAACATTCAGTACTTC
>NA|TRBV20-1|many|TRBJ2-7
CSVEGRTTYEQYF
TGCAGTGTAGAAGGGAGGACCACCTACGAGCAGTACTTC
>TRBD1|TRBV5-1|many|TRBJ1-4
CASSAGTANNEKLFF
TGCGCCAGCAGCGCGGGGACAGCTAACAATGAAAAACTGTTTTTT
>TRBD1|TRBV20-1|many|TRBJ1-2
CSASAGTGGSYTF
TGCAGTGCTAGCGCCGGGACAGGTGGGAGCTACACCTTC
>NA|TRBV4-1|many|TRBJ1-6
CASSQDPGTNPPPPLHF
TGCGCCAGCAGCCAAGATCCGGGGACAAATCCCCCCCCACCCCTCCACTTT
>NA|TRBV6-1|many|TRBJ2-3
CASNRQGTDTQYF
TGTGCCAGCAACAGACAGGGCACAGATACGCAGTATTTT
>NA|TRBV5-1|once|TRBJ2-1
CASSFVRGVLNEQFF
TGCGCCAGCAGCTTCGTCAGGGGGGTCTTGAATGAGCAGTTCTTC